These 25 T cell receptor beta chains share one sample of origin, sequenced in a study of T cells after yellow fever vaccination. TCRdb called the 5' RACE reads again in MiXCR, with one record for every CDR3 protein. This table holds approximately 550,000 distinct CDR3 sequences, approximately 13% found once. Material: PBMCs, obtained on the day of the yellow fever booster vaccination. These receptors all stem from a young man who received the YFV17D yellow fever vaccine.

This clonotype has at least ten counts. Its ends do not fully match the called genes, so a read error is possible. The chain links TRBV12-3 or TRBV12-4 to TRBJ2-2; D not certain. This CDR3 is built from 13 residues. Here the CDR3 reads CASSLAGPGELFF. In DNA form, the CDR3 reads TGTGCCAGCAGCTTAGCCGGACCGGGGGAGCTGTTTTTT.

The chain couples TRBV7-8 to TRBJ2-1; maybe TRBD2 (5 bases). Germline CDR1 and CDR2: SGHVS and FQNEAQ. Trimming shortened V by 5 bases and J by 6 bases, and 17 bases separated the two germline ends. The length of the CDR3 is 15 residues. Here the CDR3 reads CASSRGSVPGNEQFF. In nucleotides, the CDR3 is TGTGCCAGCAGCCGGGGTAGCGTTCCGGGCAATGAGCAGTTCTTC.

This clonotype was observed a handful of times. The V and J genes are TRBV7-6 and TRBJ2-2; either TRBD1 or TRBD2 may supply D (5 bases each). Germline CDR1 reads SGHVS; CDR2 reads FNYEAQ. The CDR3 totals 16 residues. Trimming left V 5 bases short and J 4 bases short, with 17 bases between. The CDR3 is CASSLIPGPSTGELFF. For the CDR3, the DNA is TGTGCCAGCAGCCTTATACCGGGACCATCCACCGGGGAGCTGTTTTTT.

V and J are TRBV5-6 and TRBJ2-1; TRBD2 agrees at 14 bases. This CDR3 contains 21 residues. Per germline, CDR1 SGHDT and CDR2 YYEEEE. Losses at the gene ends were 4 bases for V and 2 bases for J; bases not matched to a gene: 17. CDR3 DNA sequence: TGTGCCAGCAGCCGGTCGAGGGGACTAGCGGGAGTCCGCCAAGCCTACAATGAGCAGTTCTTC. Amino acids: CASSRSRGLAGVRQAYNEQFF.

This chain uses TRBV14 with TRBJ1-3, with a tentative D call TRBD1 (6 bases). With 1 base removed from V and 5 bases from J, the gap between germline ends came to 12 bases. Germline assignment: CDR1 SGHDN and CDR2 FVKESK. CDR3 length: 15 residues. CDR3 bases: TGTGCCAGCAGCCAAGTGGGGACACTTCGAAACACCATATATTTT. Translation: CASSQVGTLRNTIYF.

This clonotype was seen a handful of times. The rearrangement joins TRBV15 to TRBJ2-7; the D gene is possibly TRBD1 (6 bases). The CDR3 runs 13 residues. Germline CDR1 LNHNV, CDR2 YYDKDF (reference sequence). Trimming pared 3 bases from V and 7 bases from J, leaving 13 bases between. CDR3 nucleotide sequence: TGTGCCACCAGCAGGCTCAGGGGCGAAGAGCAGTACTTC. Translated, it gives CATSRLRGEEQYF. Together with reference TRBV15 and TRBJ2-7, the CDR3 gives the full variable domain: DAMVIQNPRYQVTQFGKPVTLSCSQTLNHNVMYWYQQKSSQAPKLLFHYYDKDFNNEADTPDNFQSRRPNTSFCFLDIRSPGLGDTAMYLCATSRLRGEEQYFGPGTRLTVT.

This chain joins TRBV11-2 and TRBJ2-1, with 9 bases aligning to TRBD1. J gave up 7 bases and V 5 bases, and 6 bases lay outside the gene matches. Germline V gives CDR1 SGHAT, CDR2 FQNNGV. The length of the CDR3 is 14 residues. The CDR3 spells CASSVHRGLNEQFF. Written as DNA, the CDR3 is TGTGCCAGCAGCGTCCACAGGGGGCTTAATGAGCAGTTCTTC.

This chain joins TRBV12-3 or TRBV12-4 and TRBJ2-7; maybe TRBD1 (5 bases). Between the trimmed V and J ends, which lost 6 bases and 3 bases, there was a span of 12 bases. The CDR3 sequence is 13 residues long. This chain's CDR3 is CASSLEGVYEQYF. CDR3 coding DNA: TGTGCCAGCAGCCTAGAAGGGGTCTACGAGCAGTACTTC.

The V and J genes are TRBV9 and TRBJ2-3, with D perhaps TRBD2 (5 bases). Trimming took 2 bases from V and 3 from J, leaving 16 bases between them. The CDR3 is 16 amino acids. Germline V gives CDR1 SGDLS, CDR2 YYNGEE. The CDR3 bases are TGTGCCAGCAGCGTGGAATGGCTCGGCGGGACAGATACGCAGTATTTT. It is translated as CASSVEWLGGTDTQYF.

This clonotype was recorded a few times. This chain links TRBV11-2 with TRBJ2-1; a possible D gene is TRBD2 (5 bases). The CDR3 spans 17 residues. Germline lookup yields CDR1 SGHAT and CDR2 FQNNGV. The V end lost 0 bases, the J end lost 0 bases, and 12 bases lay between the germline ends. CDR3 sequence: CASSLERGWSSYNEQFF. The DNA of the CDR3 is TGTGCCAGCAGCTTAGAAAGAGGGTGGAGCTCCTACAATGAGCAGTTCTTC. The full variable domain, completed using reference TRBV11-2 and TRBJ2-1, is EAGVAQSPRYKIIEKRQSVAFWCNPISGHATLYWYQQILGQGPKLLIQFQNNGVVDDSQLPKDRFSAERLKGVDSTLKIQPAKLEDSAVYLCASSLERGWSSYNEQFFGPGTRLTVL.

V gene TRBV20-1 combines with J gene TRBJ2-1; 8 bases are shared with TRBD1. V gave up 5 bases and J gave up 7 bases; unmatched junction bases: 7. The CDR3 has 13 amino acids. Germline V gene data show CDR1 as DFQATT and CDR2 as SNEGSKA (reference sequence). The CDR3 nucleotides are TGCAGTGCTGGACGACAGGGGTTGAATGAGCAGTTCTTC. It encodes CSAGRQGLNEQFF.

This clonotype has more than one count but fewer than ten. CDR3 region: CASSTLTGGPYEQYF. The DNA of the CDR3 is TGTGCCAGCAGCACTCTGACAGGGGGACCCTACGAGCAGTACTTC. The V call is TRBV7-8, the J call TRBJ2-7; TRBD1 matches 9 bases. Germline values: CDR1 SGHVS, CDR2 FQNEAQ. V trimming: 5 bases; J trimming: 2 bases; junction bases outside the gene matches: 7. The CDR3 consists of 15 residues.

This chain links TRBV27 with TRBJ1-2, with 7 bases identical to TRBD1. Germline V gene data show CDR1 as MNHEY and CDR2 as SMNVEV (reference sequence). The J segment lost 8 bases and the V segment lost 3 bases, leaving 6 bases of the junction unmatched. The CDR3 runs to 13 residues. CDR3 DNA: TGTGCCAGCAGTTTCCGGACAGGTGCCGGCTACACCTTC. Translating it yields CASSFRTGAGYTF.

This clonotype was counted between two and nine times. This rearrangement joins TRBV2 to TRBJ2-7; no reliable D call. CDR1 is SNHLY, CDR2 FYNNEI, per germline. The length of the CDR3 is 12 residues. Trimming removed 6 bases from V and 3 bases from J, with 9 bases in between. For the CDR3, the DNA is TGTGCCAGCAGCTACATCGTCTACGAGCAGTACTTC. Its protein is CASSYIVYEQYF.

V is TRBV28 and J is TRBJ2-1, with 13 bases fitting TRBD2. After removal of 2 bases from V and 0 bases from J, the junction contained 10 bases not matched to a gene. Germline loops: CDR1 MDHEN, CDR2 SYDVKM. The CDR3 covers 20 residues. In DNA form, the CDR3 reads TGTGCCAGCAGTTTAATGGGACTAGCGGGATTCCTTAGCTCCTACAATGAGCAGTTCTTC. Protein: CASSLMGLAGFLSSYNEQFF.

J is TRBJ2-3 and V is TRBV25-1, with no clear D. The CDR3 contains 12 residues. The V end lost 5 bases, the J end lost 5 bases, and 8 bases lay between the germline ends. Per germline, CDR1 MGHDK and CDR2 SYGVNS. This chain's CDR3 is CASSTPLDTQYF. CDR3 DNA sequence: TGTGCCAGCAGTACCCCATTAGATACGCAGTATTTT.

The V gene is TRBV7-9, the J gene TRBJ1-1; D call uncertain. V dropped 0 bases and J dropped 1 base, with 12 bases sitting between them. Germline CDR1 SEHNR, CDR2 FQNEAQ (reference sequence). The CDR3 has 16 residues. CDR3 sequence: CASSLARNGSNTEAFF. The DNA of the CDR3 is TGTGCCAGCAGCTTAGCGCGGAATGGATCGAACACTGAAGCTTTCTTT. The variable domain in full, with the rest retrieved from reference TRBV7-9 and TRBJ1-1, is DTGVSQNPRHKITKRGQNVTFRCDPISEHNRLYWYRQTLGQGPEFLTYFQNEAQLEKSRLLSDRFSAERPKGSFSTLEIQRTEQGDSAMYLCASSLARNGSNTEAFFGQGTRLTVV.

J is TRBJ2-4 and V is TRBV6-5; 11 nucleotides match TRBD2. The CDR3 contains 17 residues. Germline V gene data show CDR1 as MNHEY and CDR2 as SVGAGI. Germline trimming cut 4 bases from V and 0 bases from J; bases unmatched to any gene: 5. CDR3: CASSWGTSGVAKNIQYF. CDR3 in DNA: TGTGCCAGCAGTTGGGGGACTAGCGGAGTAGCCAAAAACATTCAGTACTTC.

The V gene is TRBV20-1, the J gene TRBJ2-6, with TRBD1 identical over 9 bases. CDR1 and CDR2 (germline): DFQATT, SNEGSKA (reference sequence). The length of the CDR3 is 17 residues. Trimming at V came to 5 bases and at J to 0 bases, leaving 8 bases not matched to a gene. The CDR3 here is CSAATGGGFSGANVLTF. CDR3 DNA sequence: TGCAGTGCTGCAACAGGGGGCGGGTTCTCTGGGGCCAACGTCCTGACTTTC.

The chain joins TRBV7-2 to TRBJ1-2; 8 bases are a match to TRBD1. This CDR3 has 15 residues. V shed 5 bases and J 2 bases; nucleotides not matched to a gene: 7. CDR1 is SGHTA, CDR2 FQGNSA, per germline. The CDR3 nucleotides are TGTGCCAGCAGCCCGACAGGGGTCGCCAACTATGGCTACACCTTC. Protein: CASSPTGVANYGYTF.

To note about this clonotype: Relative to the germline gene, one junction end is altered; a read error may explain this. This chain joins TRBV28 and TRBJ2-6, with D perhaps matching TRBD1 or TRBD2 (5 bases each). CDR1 and CDR2 (germline): MDHEN, SYDVKM. The CDR3 runs 15 residues. This CDR3 reads CASKVSGFGANFLTF. The DNA of the CDR3 is TGTGCCAGCAAGGTTTCGGGATTCGGGGCCAACTTCCTGACTTTC.

This chain connects TRBV6-2 or TRBV6-3 to TRBJ2-7; 15 positions agree with TRBD2. V was clipped by 0 bases and J by 6 bases; unmatched bases: 15. Germline V gives CDR1 MNHEY, CDR2 SVGEGT. The CDR3 has 20 amino acids. The CDR3 loop is CASSYSKSGTSGRRFSEQYF. For the CDR3, the DNA is TGTGCCAGCAGTTACTCAAAATCCGGGACTAGCGGGAGGAGATTCTCCGAGCAGTACTTC.

The V gene is TRBV12-3 or TRBV12-4, the J gene TRBJ1-1; D not resolved. V was pared by 6 bases and J by 7 bases, with 12 bases between. The CDR3 runs 12 residues. DNA of the CDR3: TGTGCCAGCAGACAAGAGCAGGTTGAAGCTTTCTTT. It encodes CASRQEQVEAFF.

This clonotype was seen a handful of times. The chain combines TRBV4-1 with TRBJ1-1; D is ambiguous. The ends were cut back, 0 bases at V and 3 bases at J, with 14 bases in the middle. This CDR3 region has 16 residues. The V gene's germline CDR1 is MGHRA and CDR2 YSYEKL. Written as DNA, the CDR3 is TGCGCCAGCAGCCAAGATGAGGACTCCTTAGACACTGAAGCTTTCTTT. This sequence encodes CASSQDEDSLDTEAFF.

J is TRBJ2-3 and V is TRBV5-4; 8 positions match TRBD2. V was clipped by 3 bases and J by 3 bases; unmatched bases: 6. Germline V CDR1 and CDR2: SGHNT, YYREEE (reference sequence). This CDR3 has 15 amino acids. CDR3 region: CASSSSGRKTDTQYF. The CDR3 DNA reads as TGTGCCAGCAGCTCCAGCGGGAGAAAGACAGATACGCAGTATTTT.